These T cell receptor beta chains were read from a single sample in a study of T-cell reconstitution after alpha-beta-depleted transplantation in children. TCRdb independently ran MiXCR on the PCR reads; one entry per CDR3 protein. Found here are 350,000 to 500,000 distinct CDR3 sequences, 43% of them singletons; the top ten hold around 29%. The sequencing here drew on PBMCs, taken before TCRalphabeta/CD19-depleted stem cell transplant. The receptor source for this set is a girl aged 2 to 10 with aplastic anemia, due to receive a stem cell transplant. CDR3s include the opening cysteine and the closing phenylalanine or tryptophan. The D gene is left open where the match is weak. For some rows the clone size is stated as once, few or many, or as a class when expanded; others skip it.

j_gene	abundance	d_gene	v_gene	CDR3aa	CDR3nt
TRBJ1-1	.	.	TRBV5-1	CASSPRDGLNTEAFF	TGCGCCAGCAGCCCCCGGGACGGACTGAACACTGAAGCTTTCTTT
TRBJ2-7	.	.	TRBV28	CASSLRYREVNEQYF	TGTGCCAGCAGTCTGAGGTACAGGGAGGTAAACGAGCAGTACTTC
TRBJ2-2	many	.	TRBV12-3/TRBV12-4	CASSLFGELFF	TGTGCCAGCAGTTTATTCGGGGAGCTGTTTTTT
TRBJ2-5	few	TRBD2	TRBV6-5	CASSFLAGTSETQYF	TGTGCCAGCAGTTTCCTAGCGGGTACCTCGGAGACCCAGTACTTC
TRBJ2-7	.	TRBD2	TRBV29-1	CSVAGLAGGRMRNEQYF	TGCAGCGTTGCGGGACTAGCGGGAGGGAGGATGAGGAACGAGCAGTACTTC
TRBJ2-2	few	.	TRBV5-6	CASSLAGGTDPTGELFF	TGTGCCAGCAGCTTGGCCGGGGGGACAGACCCCACCGGGGAGCTGTTTTTT
TRBJ1-2	.	TRBD1	TRBV18	CASSPGTGASYTF	TGTGCCAGCTCACCGGGGACAGGGGCATCATACACCTTC
TRBJ2-7	few	.	TRBV21-1	CATCQRTISYEQYF	TGTGCCACCTGTCAAAGGACTATCTCCTACGAGCAGTACTTC
TRBJ2-4	few	TRBD2	TRBV4-2	CASSQDSGTENIQYF	TGTGCCAGCAGCCAAGATAGCGGGACCGAAAACATTCAGTACTTC
TRBJ2-1	few	.	TRBV7-9	CASSLAWGNEQFF	TGTGCCAGCAGCTTAGCGTGGGGAAATGAGCAGTTCTTC
TRBJ1-2	few	.	TRBV5-4	CASSLAGQIYGYTF	TGTGCCAGCAGCTTGGCGGGACAAATCTATGGCTACACCTTC
TRBJ1-6	once	.	TRBV10-3	CAISESRDGNSPLHF	TGTGCCATCAGTGAGTCAAGGGACGGGAATTCACCCCTCCACTTT
TRBJ2-1	.	.	TRBV5-1	CASRRGARLGGYEQFF	TGCGCCAGCAGGCGCGGGGCACGGCTAGGGGGGTATGAGCAGTTCTTC
TRBJ2-1	.	.	TRBV9	CASSVVSAPSYNEQFF	TGTGCCAGCAGCGTAGTCTCGGCTCCCTCCTACAATGAGCAGTTCTTC
TRBJ2-1	.	.	TRBV3-1	CASSQDGRLKQFF	TGTGCCAGCAGCCAAGATGGGCGCCTTAAGCAGTTCTTC
TRBJ1-1	many	.	TRBV10-3	CAISERMRGSRPNTEAFF	TGTGCCATCAGTGAGAGGATGAGGGGAAGTCGCCCGAACACTGAAGCTTTCTTT
TRBJ2-1	many	.	TRBV11-2	CASSVPWANNEQFF	TGTGCCAGCAGCGTTCCGTGGGCCAACAATGAGCAGTTCTTC
TRBJ2-1	.	.	TRBV21-1	CASSKPQDRGPYNEQFF	TGTGCCAGCAGCAAACCCCAAGACAGGGGACCCTACAATGAGCAGTTCTTC
TRBJ1-2	.	TRBD1	TRBV28	CASTDYGRGRRDRGPNYGYTF	TGTGCCAGCACCGATTACGGGCGCGGTCGCCGGGACAGGGGCCCGAACTATGGCTACACCTTC
TRBJ2-7	few	TRBD2	TRBV10-3	CAISESRIRAGESYEQYF	TGTGCCATCAGTGAGTCGAGAATACGAGCGGGAGAATCGTACGAGCAGTACTTC
TRBJ2-1	.	.	TRBV20-1	CSARDNAGVKQF	TGCAGTGCTAGAGACAACGCCGGGGTCAAGCAGTTT
TRBJ1-1	many	TRBD1	TRBV18	CASSPQAGQGRGNTEAFF	TGTGCCAGCTCACCTCAGGCGGGACAGGGAAGAGGAAACACTGAAGCTTTCTTT
TRBJ2-3	.	.	TRBV12-3/TRBV12-4	CASSVGRADTQYF	TGTGCCAGCAGCGTAGGACGGGCAGATACGCAGTATTTT
TRBJ1-1	many	TRBD1	TRBV12-3/TRBV12-4	CASRLTGKAFF	TGTGCCAGCAGGTTGACAGGGAAAGCTTTCTTT
TRBJ1-1	.	TRBD1	TRBV18	CASSPTGTGRTEAFF	TGTGCCAGCTCACCAACCGGGACAGGCCGCACTGAAGCTTTCTTT
TRBJ1-1	few	.	TRBV28	CASSLPGAQSERYTEAFF	TGTGCCAGCAGCTTACCGGGGGCGCAATCGGAAAGGTACACTGAAGCTTTCTTT
TRBJ2-6	.	.	TRBV12-3/TRBV12-4	CASSLSGGLGANVLTF	TGTGCCAGCAGTTTATCTGGAGGGCTCGGGGCCAACGTCCTGACTTTC
TRBJ2-1	once	TRBD2	TRBV7-9	CAAPGLAGPDSYNEQFF	TGTGCCGCCCCGGGGCTAGCGGGGCCAGATTCCTACAATGAGCAGTTCTTC
TRBJ1-5	.	.	TRBV28	CASSLRNIYQPQHF	TGTGCCAGCAGTTTAAGAAATATCTATCAGCCCCAGCATTTT
TRBJ2-7	many	.	TRBV20-1	CSAPRRSYEQYF	TGCAGTGCCCCGAGACGCTCCTACGAGCAGTACTTC
TRBJ2-7	.	TRBD2	TRBV4-3	CASSPGGAGGDEQYF	TGCGCCAGCAGCCCCGGCGGAGCGGGAGGGGACGAGCAGTACTTC
TRBJ1-2	many	.	TRBV29-1	CSVARSGYGYTF	TGCAGCGTTGCACGTAGCGGCTATGGCTACACCTTC
TRBJ2-1	many	.	TRBV28	CASSLRDGASGQFF	TGTGCCAGCAGTTTACGGGACGGAGCTAGTGGGCAGTTCTTC
TRBJ2-1	.	TRBD2	TRBV20-1	CSAGLAGGGKQFF	TGCAGTGCCGGACTAGCGGGAGGAGGGAAGCAGTTCTTC
TRBJ1-1	few	TRBD1	TRBV10-3	CAISEGLGTGGWTEAFF	TGTGCCATCAGTGAGGGCCTCGGGACAGGCGGCTGGACTGAAGCTTTCTTT
TRBJ2-7	.	.	TRBV3-1	CASSRGGTLQYEQYF	TGTGCCAGCAGCCGAGGGGGGACTCTGCAGTACGAGCAGTACTTC
TRBJ2-7	.	.	TRBV5-6	CASSSGQNYEQYF	TGTGCCAGCAGCTCAGGACAGAACTACGAGCAGTACTTC
TRBJ2-5	.	.	TRBV30	CAWSAGYQETQYF	TGTGCCTGGAGTGCAGGGTACCAAGAGACCCAGTACTTC
TRBJ2-7	many	.	TRBV10-3	CAISESLPSYEQYF	TGTGCCATCAGTGAGTCCCTCCCTTCCTACGAGCAGTACTTC
TRBJ1-5	.	.	TRBV25-1	CASSEGPNQPQHF	TGTGCCAGCAGTGAAGGCCCTAATCAGCCCCAGCATTTT
TRBJ2-7	.	.	TRBV25-1	CASSEFNVNEQYF	TGTGCCAGCAGTGAATTCAACGTAAACGAGCAGTACTTC
TRBJ1-5	.	.	TRBV20-1	CSARDRADNQPQHF	TGCAGTGCTAGAGATAGGGCGGACAATCAGCCCCAGCATTTT
TRBJ2-1	.	TRBD1	TRBV7-9	CASIEKGGSAYNEQSF	TGTGCCAGCATCGAAAAAGGGGGCAGCGCCTACAATGAGCAGTCCTTC
TRBJ2-5	once	.	TRBV12-3/TRBV12-4	CASSPRAGTTETQYF	TGTGCCAGCTCCCCACGGGCGGGGACCACCGAGACCCAGTACTTC
TRBJ2-2	many	.	TRBV5-1	CASSEGKTGELFF	TGCGCCAGCAGTGAGGGTAAAACCGGGGAGCTGTTTTTT
TRBJ1-6	many	.	TRBV27	CASTGGYNSPLHF	TGTGCCAGCACCGGGGGCTATAATTCACCCCTCCACTTT
TRBJ2-5	many	.	TRBV20-1	CSARDSVQETQYF	TGCAGTGCTAGAGATAGCGTACAAGAGACCCAGTACTTC
TRBJ1-5	many	TRBD1	TRBV15	CATSQLGRGTVNQPQHF	TGTGCCACCAGCCAATTGGGCCGAGGGACAGTGAATCAGCCCCAGCATTTT
TRBJ2-1	.	.	TRBV7-9	CASSAQVGARGNEQFF	TGTGCCAGCAGCGCTCAAGTCGGGGCCCGTGGGAATGAGCAGTTCTTC
TRBJ2-7	.	.	TRBV12-3/TRBV12-4	CASSFDTNYEQYF	TGTGCCAGCAGCTTCGACACAAACTACGAGCAGTACTTC
TRBJ2-3	many	.	TRBV4-1	CASALISASRGTDTQYF	TGCGCCAGCGCCCTCATATCGGCTTCCCGGGGCACAGATACGCAGTATTTT